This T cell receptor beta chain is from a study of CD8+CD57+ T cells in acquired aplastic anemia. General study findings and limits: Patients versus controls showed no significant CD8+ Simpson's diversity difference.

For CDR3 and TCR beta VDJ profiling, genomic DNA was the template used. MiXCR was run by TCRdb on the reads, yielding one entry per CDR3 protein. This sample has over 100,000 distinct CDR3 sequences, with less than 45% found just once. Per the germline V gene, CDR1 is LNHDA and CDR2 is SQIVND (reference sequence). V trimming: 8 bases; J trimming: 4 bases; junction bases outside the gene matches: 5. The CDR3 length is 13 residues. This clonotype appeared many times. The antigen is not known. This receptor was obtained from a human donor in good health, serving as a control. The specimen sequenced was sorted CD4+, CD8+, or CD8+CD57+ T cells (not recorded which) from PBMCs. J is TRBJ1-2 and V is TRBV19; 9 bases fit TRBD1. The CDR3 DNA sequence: TGTGCCAGTTGGGACAGGGACATCTATGGCTACACCTTC. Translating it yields CASWDRDIYGYTF.